The entry below describes one T cell receptor beta chain. No antigen is known for it. No much larger clonotype is one base removed from it; base qualities were not supplied. Stable Graves' hyperthyroidism was defined as the absence of progression to ophthalmopathy over 18 months of follow-up. Hyperthyroidism patients were aged 18 to 65 years and newly diagnosed, with disease duration of less than 2 months. Exclusion was applied to patients with uncontrolled infections, other autoimmune diseases, pregnancy or lactation. Clinical symptoms, serum thyroxine and TRAb, thyroid ultrasound, and orbital computed tomography formed the basis for the diagnoses. PBMCs were separated from roughly 10 ml of fresh peripheral blood using Ficoll-Paque density gradient centrifugation. Total RNA was extracted using Trizol reagent, and RNA quality was assessed on an Agilent 2100 Bioanalyzer. V lost 5 bases and J lost 8 bases; the stretch between them is 10 bases long. From cysteine to phenylalanine, the CDR3 is 12 amino acids long. Only the CDR3 portion is preserved as DNA: 36 bases, with reading frame beginning at the first base. The germline V gene gives CDR1 as SGHRS and CDR2 as YFSETQ.

The data stem from a study of T cells in Graves' hyperthyroidism and ophthalmopathy (dated by TCRdb to about 2019). About the investigation overall: Peripheral blood samples were taken at the time of initial diagnosis, prior to any treatment. TCR V-J signatures able to tell the groups apart were searched for in a discovery cohort of approximately 95 patients, of whom about 40 had Graves' ophthalmopathy and around 58 had stable Graves' hyperthyroidism. Prospective prediction of ophthalmopathy was tested in an independent validation cohort of 18 to 20 hyperthyroidism patients and 15 to 17 patients who later progressed to ophthalmopathy. The 100 or so discovery patients were divided at random into training and test sets in a 7:3 ratio. In addition, the study compared T-cell repertoires in thyroid tissue and in blood from roughly six Graves' hyperthyroidism patients. Following sampling, methimazole starting at 30 mg daily was given to hyperthyroidism patients, and high-dose intravenous methylprednisolone was given to ophthalmopathy patients. TCR Vbeta CDR3 sequencing of 135 peripheral blood samples (approximately 44 ophthalmopathy, roughly 72 hyperthyroidism and around 17 progressor patients) is reported in the paper.

The investigation overall reported the following: In validation, the model predicted progression to ophthalmopathy with 60% to 71% sensitivity and 72% to 75% specificity, a median of about 6 months before onset. No statistical method was used to fix the sample size in advance, and group allocation was not hidden from the investigators. Most expanded thyroid clonotypes (frequency above 0.001) were also detected in blood, a finding suggesting that blood repertoires may reflect thyroid immune responses. A 13 V-J signature model separated ophthalmopathy from stable hyperthyroidism, with approximately 87% sensitivity and approximately 81% specificity in cross-validation and 80%/75% in testing.

The TCR beta CDR3 regions were amplified from the RNA transcripts. The TCR CDR3 was subjected to a first round of RT-PCR using the HTBI primer set and the Qiagen OneStep RT-PCR kit. A second multiplex PCR round built the libraries, followed by size selection and purification. The libraries were sequenced on an Illumina HiSeq2000 using paired-end 100 bp reads. The study's own analysis went as follows. Raw data were processed with SOAPnuke, discarding reads with adapters, uncalled bases, mean Phred below 15, or no exact constant-primer or identifier match. COPE v1.2.5 was used to merge the high-quality paired reads, and each unique nucleotide sequence was defined as a clonotype. Clonotypes were aligned to IMGT TRBV, TRBD and TRBJ reference segments using MiTCR v1.1. The analysis was restricted to V-J combinations with a frequency above 0.0001, which together covered around 99% of the repertoires. The TCS score was defined as F50 (clonal expansion) divided by E x V (chaos), with BLOSUM62-based TCRdist calculated between CDR3 peptides within each V-J. Welch's t-statistics and random forest reduced 500 to 650 V-J features to roughly 13, which were used in a naive Bayes classifier (R e1071). TCRdb took the public reads, trimmed them with fastp at Q25, ran MiXCR for clone calling and kept in-frame beta chains. Rows with one shared CDR3 protein collapse into an entry with the most common genes and DNA. TCRdb, rather than the study authors, made the V and J calls. For this sample there are about 400,000 distinct CDR3 sequences; 15% appear just once. 32% of the sample rests with the top ten.

This sequence was found in a woman in her 30s with Graves' hyperthyroidism. The material sequenced was blood. This receptor chain uses TRBV5-1 and TRBJ1-4, with the D gene too uncertain to name. The DNA is TGCGCCAGCAGTCGGGAGGGAGAAAAACTGTTTTTT. Its translation reads: CASSREGEKLFF.